The sequence of this TCR beta chain was determined in a study of blood T cell repertoires in COVID-19. Participants' own reports of clinical history determined their cohort assignment. Recovery meant two consecutive negative NP/OP PCR tests, professional clearance, or resolved symptoms. V lost 4 bases to trimming and J lost 4 bases, with 11 bases between them. Germline V lookup: CDR1 SGHNT, CDR2 YYREEE (reference sequence). The CDR3 has 14 residues. Assay: immunoSEQ multiplex PCR; the TCRdb copy retains only in-frame clones and omits some. The table shows a few hundred thousand clones, with roughly 90% occurring only once.

The chain is built from TRBV5-4 and TRBJ2-2, with D possibly TRBD2 on 6 matching bases. Material: PBMCs or T cells enriched from blood (not recorded which). The source is a woman aged 40 to 49 who had recovered from COVID-19. CDR3 protein: CASSRRGVTGELFF. The CDR3 DNA is TGTGCCAGCAGCCGGAGGGGAGTCACCGGGGAGCTGTTTTTT.